The clone carrying this T cell receptor (beta chain) was counted a single time. The entry originates in a study of blood T cell repertoires in COVID-19. Study details: The samples span acute and convalescent COVID-19 from the United States, Italy and Spain. The cDNA or gDNA used as material had been derived from T cells, B-cell-depleted T cells, or PBMCs.

Trimming took 1 base from V and 4 from J; bases not matched to a gene: 5. The V gene's germline CDR1 is MGHDK and CDR2 SYGVNS. The CDR3 has 15 residues. Original analysis: Estimates of nucleated cell counts were drawn from the amplification of reference gene primers. TCRdb keeps only in-frame clones here, not all; method: immunoSEQ multiplex PCR. The V and J calls and clone size come from that table; D and trimming were worked out from the DNA. The sample holds just under 65,000 clones, 65% to 85% seen once. The sample was peripheral blood. The TCR comes from a human donor in a cohort sampled during active COVID-19. The chain joins TRBV25-1 to TRBJ2-7; 9 nucleotides agree with TRBD1. As DNA, the CDR3 is TGTGCCAGCAGTGAATTGCCGGGACAGGGTTACGAGCAGTACTTC. Encoded protein: CASSELPGQGYEQYF.